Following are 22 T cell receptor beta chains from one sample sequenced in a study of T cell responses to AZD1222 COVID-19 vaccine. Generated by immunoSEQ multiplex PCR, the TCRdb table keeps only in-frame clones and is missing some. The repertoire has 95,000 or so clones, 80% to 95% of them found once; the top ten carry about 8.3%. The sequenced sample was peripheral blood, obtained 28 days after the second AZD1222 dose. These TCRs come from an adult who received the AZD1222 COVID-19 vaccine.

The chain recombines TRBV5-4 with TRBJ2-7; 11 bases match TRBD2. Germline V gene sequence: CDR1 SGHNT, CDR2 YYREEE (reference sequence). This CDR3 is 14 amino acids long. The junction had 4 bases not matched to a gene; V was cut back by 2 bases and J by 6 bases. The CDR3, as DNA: TGTGCCAGCAGCTTAGCCGGGACTAGCGGCGAGCAGTACTTC. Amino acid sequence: CASSLAGTSGEQYF. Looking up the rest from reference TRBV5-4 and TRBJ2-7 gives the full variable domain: ETGVTQSPTHLIKTRGQQVTLRCSSQSGHNTVSWYQQALGQGPQFIFQYYREEENGRGNFPPRFSGLQFPNYSSELNVNALELDDSALYLCASSLAGTSGEQYFGPGTRLTVT.

Here the CDR3 DNA reads TGTGCCAGTAGTAAAGCGGGAGGACGAGAGACCCAGTACTTC. It encodes CASSKAGGRETQYF. The rearrangement joins TRBV19 to TRBJ2-5, with 9 nucleotides matching TRBD2. Trimming at V came to 4 bases and at J to 4 bases, leaving 4 bases not matched to a gene. The CDR3 sequence is 14 residues long. Germline values: CDR1 LNHDA, CDR2 SQIVND (reference sequence).

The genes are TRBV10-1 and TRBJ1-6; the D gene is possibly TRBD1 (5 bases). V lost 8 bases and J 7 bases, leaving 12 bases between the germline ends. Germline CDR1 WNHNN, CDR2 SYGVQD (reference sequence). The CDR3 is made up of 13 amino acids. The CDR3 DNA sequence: TGCGCCAGCTCTGCGCAGGGAAATTCACCCCTCCACTTT. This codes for CASSAQGNSPLHF.

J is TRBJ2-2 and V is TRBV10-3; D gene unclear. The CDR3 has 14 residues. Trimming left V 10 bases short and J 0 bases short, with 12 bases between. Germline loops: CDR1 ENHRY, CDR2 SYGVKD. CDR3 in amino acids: CATALGSNTGELFF. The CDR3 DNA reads TGTGCCACCGCATTAGGGTCGAACACCGGGGAGCTGTTTTTT.

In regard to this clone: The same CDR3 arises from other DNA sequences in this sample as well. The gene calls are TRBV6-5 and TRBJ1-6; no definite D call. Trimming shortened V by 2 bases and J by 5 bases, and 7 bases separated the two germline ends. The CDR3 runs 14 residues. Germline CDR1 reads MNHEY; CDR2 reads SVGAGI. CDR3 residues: CASSYAPNNSPLHF. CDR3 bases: TGTGCCAGCAGTTACGCACCAAATAATTCACCCCTCCACTTT.

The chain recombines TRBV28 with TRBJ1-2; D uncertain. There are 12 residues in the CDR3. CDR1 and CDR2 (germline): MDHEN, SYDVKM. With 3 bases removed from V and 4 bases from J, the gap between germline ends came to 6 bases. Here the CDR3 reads CASSFNSYGYTF. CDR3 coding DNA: TGTGCCAGCAGTTTTAATAGCTATGGCTACACCTTC.

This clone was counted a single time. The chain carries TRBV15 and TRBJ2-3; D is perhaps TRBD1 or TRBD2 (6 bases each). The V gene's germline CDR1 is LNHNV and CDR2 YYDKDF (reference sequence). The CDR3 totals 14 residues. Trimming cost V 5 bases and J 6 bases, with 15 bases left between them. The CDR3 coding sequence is TGTGCCACCAGCCCCAGAGGGGGGCCCGATACGCAGTATTTT. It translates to CATSPRGGPDTQYF.

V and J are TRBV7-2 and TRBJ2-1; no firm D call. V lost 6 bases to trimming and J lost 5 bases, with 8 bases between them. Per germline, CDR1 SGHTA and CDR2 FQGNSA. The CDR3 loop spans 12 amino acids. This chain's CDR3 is CASRGPNNEQFF. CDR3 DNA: TGTGCCAGCAGGGGCCCCAACAATGAGCAGTTCTTC.

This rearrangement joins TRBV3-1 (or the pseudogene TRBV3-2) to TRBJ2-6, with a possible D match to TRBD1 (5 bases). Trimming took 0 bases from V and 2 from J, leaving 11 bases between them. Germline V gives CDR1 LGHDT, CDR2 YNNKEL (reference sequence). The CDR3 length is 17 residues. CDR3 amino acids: CASSQDLATAGANVLTF. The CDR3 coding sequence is TGTGCCAGCAGCCAAGATTTGGCGACAGCTGGGGCCAACGTCCTGACTTTC.

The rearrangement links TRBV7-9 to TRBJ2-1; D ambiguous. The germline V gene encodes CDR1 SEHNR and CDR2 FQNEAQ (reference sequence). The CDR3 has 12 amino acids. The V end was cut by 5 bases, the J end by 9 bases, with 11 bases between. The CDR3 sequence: CASSHKASEQFF. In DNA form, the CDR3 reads TGTGCCAGCAGCCACAAGGCCAGTGAGCAGTTCTTC.

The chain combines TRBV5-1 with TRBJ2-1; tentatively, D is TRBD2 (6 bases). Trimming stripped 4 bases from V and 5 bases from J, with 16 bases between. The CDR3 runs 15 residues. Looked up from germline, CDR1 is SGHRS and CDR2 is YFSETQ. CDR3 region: CASSGRTTHHNEQFF. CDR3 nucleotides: TGCGCCAGCAGCGGCCGGACTACCCACCACAATGAGCAGTTCTTC.

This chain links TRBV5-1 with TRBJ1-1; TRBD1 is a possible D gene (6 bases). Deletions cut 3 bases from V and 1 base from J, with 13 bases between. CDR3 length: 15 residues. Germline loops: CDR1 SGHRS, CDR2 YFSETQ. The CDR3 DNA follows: TGCGCCAGCAGCTCCACAGGGAACGGGAACACTGAAGCTTTCTTT. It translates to CASSSTGNGNTEAFF.

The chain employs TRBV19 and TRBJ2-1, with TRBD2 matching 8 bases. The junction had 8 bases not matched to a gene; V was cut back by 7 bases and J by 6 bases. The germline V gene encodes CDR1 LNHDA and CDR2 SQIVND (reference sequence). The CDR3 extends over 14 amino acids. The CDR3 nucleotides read TGTGCCAGTAAGGCGGGAGGTTGGAGCAATGAGCAGTTCTTC. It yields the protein CASKAGGWSNEQFF.

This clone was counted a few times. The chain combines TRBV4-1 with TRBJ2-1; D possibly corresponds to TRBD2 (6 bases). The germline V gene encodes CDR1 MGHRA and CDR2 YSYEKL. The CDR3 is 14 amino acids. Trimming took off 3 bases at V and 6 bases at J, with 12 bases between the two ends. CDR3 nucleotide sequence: TGCGCCAGCAGCCATCTTACTAGCACCAATGAGCAGTTCTTC. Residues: CASSHLTSTNEQFF.

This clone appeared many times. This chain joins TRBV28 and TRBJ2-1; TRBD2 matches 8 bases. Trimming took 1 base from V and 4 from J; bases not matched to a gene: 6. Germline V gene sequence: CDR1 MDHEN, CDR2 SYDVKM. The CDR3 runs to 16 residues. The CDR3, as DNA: TGTGCCAGCAGTTTATTGATGCGGGAGGCATACAATGAGCAGTTCTTC. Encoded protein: CASSLLMREAYNEQFF.

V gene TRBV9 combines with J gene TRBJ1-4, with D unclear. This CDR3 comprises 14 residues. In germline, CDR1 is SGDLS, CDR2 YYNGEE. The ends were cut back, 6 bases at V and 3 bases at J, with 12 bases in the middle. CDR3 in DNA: TGTGCCAGCACCCCCGGCGGAGCTAATGAAAAACTGTTTTTT. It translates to CASTPGGANEKLFF.

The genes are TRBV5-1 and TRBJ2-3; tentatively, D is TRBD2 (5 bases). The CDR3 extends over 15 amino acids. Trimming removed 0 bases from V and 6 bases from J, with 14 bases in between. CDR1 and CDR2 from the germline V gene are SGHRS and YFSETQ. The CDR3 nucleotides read TGCGCCAGCAGCTTGGTGGCGGCCTGGAGGGATACGCAGTATTTT. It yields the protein CASSLVAAWRDTQYF.

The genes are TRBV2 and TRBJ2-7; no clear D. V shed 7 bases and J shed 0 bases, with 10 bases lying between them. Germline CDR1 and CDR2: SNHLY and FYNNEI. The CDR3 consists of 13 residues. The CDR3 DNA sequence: TGTGCCAGCAATCCGGGCAGCTCCTACGAGCAGTACTTC. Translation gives CASNPGSSYEQYF.

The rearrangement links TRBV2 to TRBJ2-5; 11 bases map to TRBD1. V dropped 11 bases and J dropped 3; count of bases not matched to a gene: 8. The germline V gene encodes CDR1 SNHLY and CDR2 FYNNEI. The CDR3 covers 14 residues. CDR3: CAEKDRGLEETQYF. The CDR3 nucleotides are TGTGCCGAGAAGGACAGGGGGCTGGAAGAGACCCAGTACTTC.

The CDR3 sequence: CASSLDAGTVDEQYF. The CDR3 DNA sequence: TGTGCCAGCAGCTTAGATGCGGGGACAGTCGACGAGCAGTACTTC. The rearrangement links TRBV7-9 to TRBJ2-7; D possibly corresponds to TRBD1 (7 bases). Trimming removed 1 base from V and 5 bases from J, with 15 bases in between. The CDR3 extends over 15 amino acids. Germline values: CDR1 SEHNR, CDR2 FQNEAQ (reference sequence).

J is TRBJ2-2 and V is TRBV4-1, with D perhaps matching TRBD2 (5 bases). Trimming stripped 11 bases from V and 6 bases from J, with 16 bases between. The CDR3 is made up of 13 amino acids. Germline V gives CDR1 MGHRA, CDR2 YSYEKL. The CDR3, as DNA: TGCGCCGGGAATGCGGCGAGGGCCGGGGAGCTGTTTTTT. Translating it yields CAGNAARAGELFF.

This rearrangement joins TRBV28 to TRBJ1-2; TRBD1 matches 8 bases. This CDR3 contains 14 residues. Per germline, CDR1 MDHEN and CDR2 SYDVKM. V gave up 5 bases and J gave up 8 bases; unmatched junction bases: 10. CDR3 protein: CASSQDRVIGGYTF. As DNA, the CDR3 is TGTGCCAGCAGTCAGGACAGGGTCATAGGGGGCTACACCTTC.